The clone carrying this T cell receptor beta chain was recorded at least ten times. The antigen remains undetermined. A single record per CDR3 protein comes from TCRdb applying MiXCR to the 5' RACE reads. This sample yields 150,000 to 200,000 distinct CDR3 sequences, of which more than 12% are seen a single time; about 14% belongs to the top ten. These data belong to a study of T-cell memory formation after mild COVID-19. Study-level background: Each donor largely had its own TCR clusters.

Overall study results and limits: Clones contracting across day 15 to 85 had a balanced CD4/CD8 profile; later expanding clones leaned CD4+.

The clonotype originates from an adult woman who had mild COVID-19 (a few samples of this study predate the infection). Cell type and time point are not known. The material sequenced was PBMCs or a T cell subset sorted from them (not recorded which).

The CDR3 nucleotides read TGCGCCAGCAGCTGGGGGGAGTTCGACAATGAGCAGTTCTTC. It codes for CASSWGEFDNEQFF. This rearrangement joins TRBV5-1 to TRBJ2-1; D perhaps matches TRBD2 (6 bases). Per germline, CDR1 SGHRS and CDR2 YFSETQ. The CDR3 is 14 amino acids. V shed 3 bases and J shed 5 bases, with 12 bases lying between them.